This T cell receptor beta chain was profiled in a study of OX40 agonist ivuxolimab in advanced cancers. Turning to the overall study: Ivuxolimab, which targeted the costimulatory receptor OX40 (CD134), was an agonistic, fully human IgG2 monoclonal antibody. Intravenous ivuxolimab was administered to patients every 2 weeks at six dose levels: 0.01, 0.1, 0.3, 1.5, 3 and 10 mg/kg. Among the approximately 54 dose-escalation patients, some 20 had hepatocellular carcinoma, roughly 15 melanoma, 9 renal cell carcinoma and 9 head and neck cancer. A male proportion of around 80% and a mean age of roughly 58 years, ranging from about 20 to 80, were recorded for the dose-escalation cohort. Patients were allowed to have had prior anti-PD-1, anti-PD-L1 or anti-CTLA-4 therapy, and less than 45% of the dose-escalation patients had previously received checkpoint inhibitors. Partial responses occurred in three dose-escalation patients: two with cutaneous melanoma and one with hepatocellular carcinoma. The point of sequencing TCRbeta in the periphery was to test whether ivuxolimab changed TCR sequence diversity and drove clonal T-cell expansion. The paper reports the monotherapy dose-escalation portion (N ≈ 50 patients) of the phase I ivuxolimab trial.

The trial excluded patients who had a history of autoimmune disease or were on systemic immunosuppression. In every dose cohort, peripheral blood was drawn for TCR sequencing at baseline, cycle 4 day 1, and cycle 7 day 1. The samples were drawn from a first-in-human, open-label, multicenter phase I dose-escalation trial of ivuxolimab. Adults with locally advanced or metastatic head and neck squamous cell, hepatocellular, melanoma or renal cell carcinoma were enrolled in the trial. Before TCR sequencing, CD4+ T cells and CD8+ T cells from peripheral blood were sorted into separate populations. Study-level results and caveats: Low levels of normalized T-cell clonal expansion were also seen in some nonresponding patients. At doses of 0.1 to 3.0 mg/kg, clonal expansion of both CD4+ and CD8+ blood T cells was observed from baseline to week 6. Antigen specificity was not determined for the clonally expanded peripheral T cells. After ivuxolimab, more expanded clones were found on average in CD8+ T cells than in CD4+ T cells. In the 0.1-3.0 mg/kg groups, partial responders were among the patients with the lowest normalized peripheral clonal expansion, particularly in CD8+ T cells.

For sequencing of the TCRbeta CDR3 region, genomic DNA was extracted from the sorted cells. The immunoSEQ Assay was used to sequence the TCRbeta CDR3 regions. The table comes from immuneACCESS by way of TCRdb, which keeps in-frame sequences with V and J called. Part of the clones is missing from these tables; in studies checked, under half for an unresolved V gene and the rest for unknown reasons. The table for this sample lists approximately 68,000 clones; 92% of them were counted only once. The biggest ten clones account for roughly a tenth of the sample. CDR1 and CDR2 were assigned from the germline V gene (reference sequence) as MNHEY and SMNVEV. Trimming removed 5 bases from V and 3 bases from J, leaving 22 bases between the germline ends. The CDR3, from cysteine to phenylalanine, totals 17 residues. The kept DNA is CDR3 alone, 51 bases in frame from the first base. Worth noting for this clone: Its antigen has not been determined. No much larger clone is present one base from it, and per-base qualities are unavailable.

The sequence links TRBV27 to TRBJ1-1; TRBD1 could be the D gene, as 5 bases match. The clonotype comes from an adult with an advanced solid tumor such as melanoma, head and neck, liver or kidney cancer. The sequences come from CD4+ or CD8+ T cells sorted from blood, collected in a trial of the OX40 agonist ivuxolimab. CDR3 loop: CASSPYRGTEPHTEAFF. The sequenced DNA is TGTGCCAGCAGTCCATATCGGGGGACCGAGCCCCACACTGAAGCTTTCTTT.